The 14 T cell receptor beta chains given below trace back to one sample, sequenced in a study of post-analysis software for immune sequencing data. Study conclusions and caveats: Compared with controls, patients had more of about 5 TRBV segments, including TRBV5-6, TRBV5-1 and TRBV20-1.

Antigens for these TCRs are unknown. Researchers reported that TCR beta cDNA libraries carried unique molecular identifiers. One entry per CDR3 protein results from TCRdb running MiXCR on the PCR reads. Here the sample spans 750,000 to 900,000 distinct CDR3 sequences, around 42% being singletons. Sequenced material: blood. These receptors came from a girl aged 10 to 17 with multiple sclerosis.

The chain employs TRBV27 and TRBJ2-7; 9 positions match TRBD2. This CDR3 spans 16 amino acids. Looked up from germline, CDR1 is MNHEY and CDR2 is SMNVEV (reference sequence). V shed 6 bases, J shed 6 bases, and the junction held 15 bases outside the gene matches. In DNA, the CDR3 is TGTGCCAGCAGCCCTGCCGGGTCTAGCGGGATTTTCGAGCAGTACTTC. It is translated as CASSPAGSSGIFEQYF.

As concerns this clonotype: Its ends do not fully match the called genes, so a read error is possible. The rearrangement uses TRBV5-1 and TRBJ2-3, with a possible D match to TRBD2 (6 bases). The CDR3 length is 19 residues. Germline V CDR1 and CDR2: SGHRS, YFSETQ. CDR3 in DNA: TGCGCCAGCACCCAGCTTGGAGAGACTAGGAGGTTCAACACAGATACGCGGTATTTT. Residues: CASTQLGETRRFNTDTRYF.

The chain combines TRBV3-1 with TRBJ2-5; the match to TRBD2 covers 7 bases. Germline values: CDR1 LGHDT, CDR2 YNNKEL (reference sequence). The CDR3 extends over 15 amino acids. V was clipped by 0 bases and J by 7 bases; unmatched bases: 8. The CDR3 sequence: CASSQDAGVTGTQYF. In nucleotides, the CDR3 is TGTGCCAGCAGCCAAGATGCGGGAGTCACAGGGACCCAGTACTTC.

This chain links TRBV9 with TRBJ2-7; 10 bases are a match to TRBD2. The CDR3 is 15 residues long. Losses at the gene ends were 0 bases for V and 4 bases for J; bases not matched to a gene: 4. CDR1 is SGDLS, CDR2 YYNGEE, per germline. CDR3 nucleotides: TGTGCCAGCAGCGTAGCAGCTAGCGGGGGATACGAGCAGTACTTC. As protein: CASSVAASGGYEQYF.

This clonotype was recorded a few times. The gene calls are TRBV12-3 or TRBV12-4 and TRBJ2-3; perhaps TRBD2 as D (5 bases). There are 16 residues in the CDR3. Between the trimmed V and J ends, which lost 5 bases and 4 bases, there was a span of 19 bases. CDR3 amino acids: CASSPARRLAADTQYF. CDR3 DNA: TGTGCCAGCAGTCCCGCGAGGCGTCTAGCAGCAGATACGCAGTATTTT.

This chain uses TRBV5-6 with TRBJ2-5; no clear D gene. This CDR3 is built from 13 residues. Germline V gene sequence: CDR1 SGHDT, CDR2 YYEEEE. Trimming took off 2 bases at V and 7 bases at J, with 12 bases between the two ends. CDR3 in amino acids: CASSFKPDWTQYF. The CDR3 nucleotides are TGTGCCAGCAGCTTTAAACCAGATTGGACCCAGTACTTC.

This clonotype was observed a handful of times. Here the CDR3 reads CASNVAGQAFF. CDR3 in DNA: TGTGCCAGCAACGTCGCGGGGCAAGCTTTCTTT. The J gene is TRBJ1-1, the V gene TRBV6-2 or TRBV6-3; D is perhaps TRBD1 (5 bases). The V and J ends lost 7 bases and 9 bases respectively, with 12 bases between them. The CDR3 extends over 11 amino acids. Germline-derived CDR1 and CDR2 are MNHEY and SVGEGT.

This clonotype was observed many times. V and J are TRBV29-1 and TRBJ1-2, with a weak D call TRBD1 (5 bases). The CDR3 loop spans 11 amino acids. Trimming removed 7 bases at V and 1 base at J, with 7 bases between. Germline CDR1 SQVTM, CDR2 ANQGSEA. The CDR3 reads CSATDNYGYTF. The CDR3 coding sequence is TGCAGCGCGACAGATAACTATGGCTACACCTTC.

With regard to this clonotype: Germline and junction disagree at one end, which may indicate a read error. V is TRBV4-3 and J is TRBJ1-2, with D maybe TRBD1 (5 bases). There are 14 residues in the CDR3. The germline gives CDR1 LGHNA, CDR2 YSLEER. CDR3 in DNA: TGCGCCAGCAGTCAAGCGGCGTCAGGGTTTGGCTACACCTTC. This gives the protein CASSQAASGFGYTF.

This clonotype has only a few counts. The CDR3 nucleotides are TGTGCCAGCAGTCCGGGGAGCACTGAAGCTTTCTTT. Its protein is CASSPGSTEAFF. The chain couples TRBV12-3 or TRBV12-4 to TRBJ1-1; D uncertain. Trimming left V 5 bases short and J 4 bases short, with 8 bases between. This CDR3 has 12 residues.

J is TRBJ2-1 and V is TRBV13; D is uncertain. This CDR3 is 15 amino acids long. CDR1 and CDR2 (germline): PRHDT, FYEKMQ (reference sequence). The V end lost 4 bases, the J end lost 2 bases, and 12 bases lay between the germline ends. The chain's CDR3 is CASSSGLLPYNEQFF. The DNA for the CDR3 is TGTGCCAGCAGCTCCGGGCTTCTCCCCTACAATGAGCAGTTCTTC.

CDR3 coding DNA: TGCAGCGTTAGGACTAGCGGGAAAGTGCAGTACTTC. It translates to CSVRTSGKVQYF. The chain carries TRBV29-1 and TRBJ2-7; 12 bases map to TRBD2. From germline, CDR1 is SQVTM and CDR2 ANQGSEA. CDR3 length: 12 amino acids. Trimming at V came to 5 bases and at J to 9 bases, leaving 5 bases not matched to a gene.

The sample holds a few counts of this clonotype. The V and J genes are TRBV20-1 and TRBJ2-7; 13 positions match TRBD2. This CDR3 spans 15 amino acids. Germline V gene lookup returns CDR1 DFQATT and CDR2 SNEGSKA (reference sequence). J gave up 2 bases and V 5 bases, and 6 bases lay outside the gene matches. The CDR3 DNA reads TGCAGTGCTTCCCCACTAGCGGGAGGGACCTACGAGCAGTACTTC. Encoded protein: CSASPLAGGTYEQYF.

The chain links TRBV5-6 to TRBJ1-1; TRBD1 might be the D (5 bases). Germline CDR1 SGHDT, CDR2 YYEEEE. Trimming took off 4 bases at V and 4 bases at J, with 14 bases between the two ends. The CDR3 length is 14 residues. The CDR3 is CASSKQAWGTEAFF. Here the CDR3 DNA reads TGTGCCAGCAGCAAACAGGCCTGGGGCACTGAAGCTTTCTTT.